A single sample gave rise to the 10 T cell receptor beta chains below, sequenced in a study of T cell repertoires in cytomegalovirus infection. TCRdb reprocessed the reads with MiXCR, giving one entry per CDR3 protein. The sample lists about 740,000 distinct CDR3 sequences, approximately 40% occurring once. Sample: PBMCs. All receptors come from a human donor in good health (CMV status not recorded). Some clones in this sample may be carry-over from other donors' samples.

This clonotype has more than one count but fewer than ten. The rearrangement joins TRBV15 to TRBJ1-2, with D possibly TRBD1 on 6 matching bases. V was trimmed by 1 base and J by 1 base, leaving 10 bases between them. The germline gives CDR1 LNHNV, CDR2 YYDKDF (reference sequence). The CDR3 spans 15 residues. The CDR3 sequence is CATSRVRGSNYGYTF. In nucleotides, the CDR3 is TGTGCCACCAGCAGAGTCAGGGGAAGTAACTATGGCTACACCTTC.

This clonotype came up a few times. This sequence joins TRBV28 and TRBJ1-4; maybe TRBD1 (5 bases). The CDR3 has 14 residues. With 6 bases removed from V and 3 bases from J, the gap between germline ends came to 11 bases. Germline V gives CDR1 MDHEN, CDR2 SYDVKM. In DNA form, the CDR3 reads TGTGCCAGCAGCCCCCCAGGGCCTAATGAAAAACTGTTTTTT. Translation gives CASSPPGPNEKLFF.

This chain links TRBV20-1 with TRBJ2-3, with D possibly being TRBD1 or TRBD2 (5 bases each). The CDR3 consists of 16 residues. Germline CDR1 reads DFQATT; CDR2 reads SNEGSKA (reference sequence). Trimming shortened V by 4 bases and J by 2 bases, and 19 bases separated the two germline ends. This chain's CDR3 is CSATKGPTQATDTQYF. CDR3 in DNA: TGCAGTGCTACTAAGGGACCAACGCAAGCCACAGATACGCAGTATTTT.

This clonotype was counted between two and nine times. In DNA, the CDR3 is TGTGCCACCAGCAGAGATGTGGGGAGGGAGACCCAGTACTTC. This sequence encodes CATSRDVGRETQYF. The chain links TRBV15 to TRBJ2-5; D may be TRBD2 (6 bases). The germline V and J ends were trimmed by 0 bases and 5 bases, with 10 bases remaining between them. The germline gives CDR1 LNHNV, CDR2 YYDKDF (reference sequence). This CDR3 has 14 residues.

This clonotype was counted at least ten times. The gene calls are TRBV28 and TRBJ2-7, with D possibly being TRBD1 (5 bases). CDR1 is MDHEN, CDR2 SYDVKM, per germline. The CDR3 loop spans 13 amino acids. Trimming left V 3 bases short and J 0 bases short, with 6 bases between. In DNA form, the CDR3 reads TGTGCCAGCAGTTTCGGACACTCCTACGAGCAGTACTTC. Translating gives CASSFGHSYEQYF.

This clonotype was seen just once. This sequence joins TRBV4-3 and TRBJ2-3, with D possibly TRBD1 on 5 matching bases. Germline V gene lookup returns CDR1 LGHNA and CDR2 YSLEER. Trimming pared 0 bases from V and 3 bases from J, leaving 16 bases between. The CDR3 is made up of 17 amino acids. CDR3 DNA sequence: TGCGCCAGCAGCCAAGATACGAAAACAGGTTCAACAGATACGCAGTATTTT. This sequence encodes CASSQDTKTGSTDTQYF.

Regarding this clonotype: Since a much larger clone is just one base distant, this may be a read error. J is TRBJ1-1 and V is TRBV11-2; maybe TRBD1 (6 bases). CDR3 length equals 14 residues. CDR1 and CDR2 from the germline V gene are SGHAT and FQNNGV. V was trimmed by 5 bases and J by 7 bases, leaving 17 bases between them. CDR3 residues: CASSKGGVYNEAFF. The CDR3, as DNA: TGTGCCAGCAGCAAGGGGGGGGTATACAATGAAGCTTTCTTT.

The chain is built from TRBV4-3 and TRBJ2-7, with D unresolved. Germline-derived CDR1 and CDR2 are LGHNA and YSLEER. The CDR3 consists of 15 residues. Trimming cost V 7 bases and J 4 bases, with 20 bases left between them. CDR3 residues: CASILGRPVSYEQYF. CDR3 DNA sequence: TGCGCCAGCATCCTCGGCCGGCCTGTCAGTTACGAGCAGTACTTC.

The sample holds one count of this clonotype. The chain employs TRBV27 and TRBJ2-3, with D possibly being TRBD1 (7 bases). The germline gives CDR1 MNHEY, CDR2 SMNVEV (reference sequence). Trimming took off 5 bases at V and 4 bases at J, with 19 bases between the two ends. The CDR3 sequence is 16 residues long. CDR3 DNA: TGTGCCAGCAGTATACAGGGGCGCGGGGATCCAGATACGCAGTATTTT. Protein: CASSIQGRGDPDTQYF.

This clonotype has more than one count but fewer than ten. The chain combines TRBV7-8 with TRBJ2-2; D is ambiguous. CDR3 length equals 16 residues. Germline CDR1 and CDR2: SGHVS and FQNEAQ. Trimming pared 2 bases from V and 4 bases from J, leaving 14 bases between. CDR3 coding DNA: TGTGCCAGCAGCTTATTCCCCCCCCCGGGCACCGGGGAGCTGTTTTTT. It codes for CASSLFPPPGTGELFF.